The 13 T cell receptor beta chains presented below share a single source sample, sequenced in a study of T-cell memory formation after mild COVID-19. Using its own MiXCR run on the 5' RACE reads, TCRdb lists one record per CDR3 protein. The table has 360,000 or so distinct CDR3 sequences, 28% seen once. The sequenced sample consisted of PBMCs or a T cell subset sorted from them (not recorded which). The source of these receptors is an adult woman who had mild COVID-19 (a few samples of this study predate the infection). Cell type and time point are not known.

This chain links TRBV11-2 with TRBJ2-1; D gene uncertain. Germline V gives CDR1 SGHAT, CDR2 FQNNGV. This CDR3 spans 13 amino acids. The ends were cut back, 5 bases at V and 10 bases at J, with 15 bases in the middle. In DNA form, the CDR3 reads TGTGCCAGCAGCCATACCCCAACCACGGAGCAGTTCTTC. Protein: CASSHTPTTEQFF.

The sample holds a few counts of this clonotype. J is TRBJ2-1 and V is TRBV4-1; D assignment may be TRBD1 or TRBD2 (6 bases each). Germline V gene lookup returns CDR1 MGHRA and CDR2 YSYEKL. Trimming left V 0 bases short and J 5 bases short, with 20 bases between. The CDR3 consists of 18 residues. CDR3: CASSQDEGGPILNNEQFF. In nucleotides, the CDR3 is TGCGCCAGCAGCCAAGATGAGGGGGGACCTATCCTCAACAATGAGCAGTTCTTC.

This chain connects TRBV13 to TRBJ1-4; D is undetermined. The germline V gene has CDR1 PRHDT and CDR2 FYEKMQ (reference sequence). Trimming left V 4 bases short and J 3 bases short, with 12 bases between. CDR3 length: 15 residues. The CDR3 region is CASSSAPGSNEKLFF. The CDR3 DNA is TGTGCCAGCAGCTCAGCCCCGGGTTCTAATGAAAAACTGTTTTTT.

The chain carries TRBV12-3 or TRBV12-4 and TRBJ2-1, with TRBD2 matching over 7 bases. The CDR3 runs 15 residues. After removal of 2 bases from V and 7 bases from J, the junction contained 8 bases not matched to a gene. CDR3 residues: CASSLRGGRGNEQFF. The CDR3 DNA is TGTGCCAGCAGTTTAAGGGGTGGGAGGGGTAATGAGCAGTTCTTC.

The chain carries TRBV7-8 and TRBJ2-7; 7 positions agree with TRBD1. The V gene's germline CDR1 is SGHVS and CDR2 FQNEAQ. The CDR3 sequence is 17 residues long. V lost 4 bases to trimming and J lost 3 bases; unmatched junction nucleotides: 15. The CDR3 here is CASSWTATGQAVYEQYF. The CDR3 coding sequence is TGTGCCAGCAGCTGGACCGCAACCGGACAGGCCGTCTACGAGCAGTACTTC.

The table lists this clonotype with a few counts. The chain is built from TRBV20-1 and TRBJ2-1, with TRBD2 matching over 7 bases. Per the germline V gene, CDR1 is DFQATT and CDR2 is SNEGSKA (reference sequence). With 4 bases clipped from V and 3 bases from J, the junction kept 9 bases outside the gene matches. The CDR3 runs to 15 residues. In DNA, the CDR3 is TGCAGTGCTATTATGGACGGGAGGAGCTACAATGAGCAGTTCTTC. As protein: CSAIMDGRSYNEQFF.

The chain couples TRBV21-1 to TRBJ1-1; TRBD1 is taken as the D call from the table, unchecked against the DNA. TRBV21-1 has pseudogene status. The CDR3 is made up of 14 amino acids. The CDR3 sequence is CASRKGCGATEAFF. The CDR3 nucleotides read TGTGCCAGCAGAAAGGGTTGTGGGGCCACTGAAGCTTTCTTT.

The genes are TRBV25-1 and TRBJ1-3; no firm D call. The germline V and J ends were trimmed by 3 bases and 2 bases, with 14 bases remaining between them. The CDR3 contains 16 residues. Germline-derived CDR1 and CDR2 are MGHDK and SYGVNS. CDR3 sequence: CASSDGGWLAGNTIYF. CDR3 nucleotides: TGTGCCAGCAGTGACGGAGGTTGGCTCGCTGGAAACACCATATATTTT.

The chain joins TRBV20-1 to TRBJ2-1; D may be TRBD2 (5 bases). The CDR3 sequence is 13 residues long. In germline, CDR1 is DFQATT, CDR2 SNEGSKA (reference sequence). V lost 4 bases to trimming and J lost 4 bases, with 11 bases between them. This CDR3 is CSATGESYNEQFF. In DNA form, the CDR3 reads TGCAGTGCTACCGGGGAGAGTTACAATGAGCAGTTCTTC.

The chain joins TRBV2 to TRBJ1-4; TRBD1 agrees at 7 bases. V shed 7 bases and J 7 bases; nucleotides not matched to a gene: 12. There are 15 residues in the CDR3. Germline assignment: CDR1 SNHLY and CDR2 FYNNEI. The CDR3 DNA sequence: TGTGCCAGCACTCGTCCCGACAGGGAGCGTGAAAAACTGTTTTTT. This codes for CASTRPDREREKLFF.

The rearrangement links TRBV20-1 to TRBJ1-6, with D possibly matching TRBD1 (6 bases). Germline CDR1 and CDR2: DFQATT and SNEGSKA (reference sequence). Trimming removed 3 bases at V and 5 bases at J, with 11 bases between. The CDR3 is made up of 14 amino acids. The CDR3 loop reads CSASRGRNNSPLHF. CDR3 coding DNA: TGCAGTGCTAGCAGGGGCCGGAATAATTCACCCCTCCACTTT.

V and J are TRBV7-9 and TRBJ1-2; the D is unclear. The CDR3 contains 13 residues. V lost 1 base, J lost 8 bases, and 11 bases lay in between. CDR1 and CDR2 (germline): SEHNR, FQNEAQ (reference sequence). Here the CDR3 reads CASSLGRVGGYTF. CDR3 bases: TGTGCCAGCAGCTTAGGTCGGGTAGGAGGCTACACCTTC.

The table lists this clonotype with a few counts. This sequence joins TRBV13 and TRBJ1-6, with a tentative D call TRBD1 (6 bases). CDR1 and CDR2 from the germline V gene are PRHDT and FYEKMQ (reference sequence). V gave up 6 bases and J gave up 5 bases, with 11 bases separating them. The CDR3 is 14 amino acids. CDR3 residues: CASSRTEHNSPLHF. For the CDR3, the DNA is TGTGCCAGCAGTCGGACAGAACATAATTCACCCCTCCACTTT.